This T cell receptor beta chain stems from a study of response to subunit inactivated influenza vaccine. This CDR3 comprises 13 residues. CDR1 is SQVTM and CDR2 is ANQGSEA in the germline V gene. After removal of 6 bases from V and 7 bases from J, the junction contained 8 bases not matched to a gene. As regards this clonotype: What it binds is not known.

Study-wide results and limits: The authors put forward the suggestion that each seasonal influenza vaccination may bring in only a limited number of new T cells.

MiXCR, applied by TCRdb to the RT-PCR reads, yields one record per CDR3 protein. The repertoire holds around 530,000 distinct CDR3 sequences, over 9.5% seen once, with roughly a tenth in the top ten. The sample here was PBMCs from blood, taken on the day of vaccination. The receptor was derived from a man aged 50 or older who received an inactivated influenza vaccine. V is TRBV29-1 and J is TRBJ1-4, with TRBD1 matching 7 bases. The CDR3 reads CSVQTGTGEKLFF. The DNA of the CDR3 is TGCAGCGTACAGACAGGGACCGGTGAAAAACTGTTTTTT.